The 14 T cell receptor beta chains given below trace back to one sample, sequenced in a study of post-analysis software for immune sequencing data. Findings and caveats of the study: When patients were compared with controls, about five TRBV segments were more frequent, TRBV5-6, TRBV5-1 and TRBV20-1 among them.

Researchers reported that TCR beta cDNA libraries carried unique molecular identifiers. TCRdb re-analysed the PCR reads in MiXCR, keeping a single row per CDR3 protein. There are 740,000 or so distinct CDR3 sequences in the sample; about 50% occur only once, and about 4.8% lies in the top ten. These receptors have no known antigen. The specimen sequenced was blood. These receptors were obtained from a girl between 10 and 17 years old with multiple sclerosis.

The CDR3 nucleotides read TGTGCCAGCAGCTTGACGAAGGCAGATACGCAGTATTTT. Its translation is CASSLTKADTQYF. V usage is TRBV7-9 and J usage is TRBJ2-3; D remains unclear. The V end was cut by 3 bases, the J end by 4 bases, with 8 bases between. Germline V lookup: CDR1 SEHNR, CDR2 FQNEAQ (reference sequence). The CDR3 has 13 amino acids. Based on the CDR3 plus reference TRBV7-9 and TRBJ2-3, the full variable domain is DTGVSQNPRHKITKRGQNVTFRCDPISEHNRLYWYRQTLGQGPEFLTYFQNEAQLEKSRLLSDRFSAERPKGSFSTLEIQRTEQGDSAMYLCASSLTKADTQYFGPGTRLTVL.

The V and J genes are TRBV5-5 and TRBJ2-3; D not resolved. The CDR3 loop spans 14 amino acids. CDR1 SGHKS and CDR2 YYEKEE come from the germline V gene (reference sequence). Trimming pared 2 bases from V and 4 bases from J, leaving 11 bases between. CDR3 nucleotides: TGTGCCAGCAGCTTTGGGCCCCAGGCAGATACGCAGTATTTT. This encodes CASSFGPQADTQYF.

As DNA, the CDR3 is TGTGCCAGCTACAGTCGTCAGGGGAACTATGGCTACACCTTC. It is translated as CASYSRQGNYGYTF. This sequence joins TRBV6-4 and TRBJ1-2; possibly TRBD1 for D (6 bases). The CDR3 has 14 residues. The V end lost 8 bases, the J end lost 2 bases, and 15 bases lay between the germline ends. Germline V gene sequence: CDR1 MRHNA, CDR2 SNTAGT.

This clonotype was detected once. The chain has TRBV2 and TRBJ2-2, with D possibly matching TRBD1 (6 bases). TRBJ1-1 matches the DNA end more closely, so the J call is doubtful. The germline V gene has CDR1 SNHLY and CDR2 FYNNEI. The CDR3 spans 12 residues. The CDR3 region has the DNA TGTGCCAGCACTGGGGACAAGGGTGGAGCTTTCTTT. This gives the protein CASTGDKGGAFF.

The chain links TRBV20-1 to TRBJ1-5, with 9 bases identical to TRBD1. The CDR3 contains 19 residues. Germline V gene data show CDR1 as DFQATT and CDR2 as SNEGSKA (reference sequence). The V segment lost 0 bases and the J segment 2 bases; nucleotides outside the gene matches: 14. The CDR3 is CSARERYRGRVVGNQPQHF. The CDR3 DNA is TGCAGTGCTAGAGAGCGTTACAGGGGGCGGGTGGTCGGCAATCAGCCCCAGCATTTT.

This clonotype has more than one count but fewer than ten. The chain combines TRBV7-2 with TRBJ1-1; TRBD1 matches 7 bases. The CDR3 is 16 residues long. Germline V lookup: CDR1 SGHTA, CDR2 FQGNSA. V was pared by 5 bases and J by 4 bases, with 13 bases of the junction left unmatched. The CDR3 is CASSPARTGAGTEAFF. DNA for the CDR3: TGTGCCAGCAGCCCAGCGAGGACAGGCGCGGGCACTGAAGCTTTCTTT.

The genes are TRBV20-1 and TRBJ2-7, with 8 bases aligning to TRBD1. CDR1 DFQATT and CDR2 SNEGSKA come from the germline V gene (reference sequence). V was clipped by 3 bases and J by 2 bases; unmatched bases: 15. This CDR3 is 17 amino acids long. Written as DNA, the CDR3 is TGCAGTGCTAGCCCCCCGGCAGGGGGCTTCAGGACCTACGAGCAGTACTTC. It encodes CSASPPAGGFRTYEQYF.

This clonotype turned up a few times. The genes are TRBV21-1 and TRBJ2-4; the table's D call TRBD2 went unverified against the DNA. TRBV21-1 is shown as a pseudogene. CDR3 length equals 19 residues. The CDR3 sequence is CASSKVRASGSRAKNIQYF. The CDR3 region has the DNA TGTGCCAGCAGCAAAGTTCGGGCTAGCGGGAGTCGCGCCAAAAACATTCAGTACTTC.

V and J are TRBV20-1 and TRBJ1-2; 7 bases line up with TRBD1. The CDR3 runs to 11 residues. CDR1 and CDR2 from the germline V gene are DFQATT and SNEGSKA (reference sequence). The CDR3: CRHNRGYGYTF. The CDR3, as DNA: TGCAGGCATAACAGGGGCTATGGCTACACCTTC.

This clonotype occurred a few times. The chain employs TRBV9 and TRBJ2-3, with 12 bases that match TRBD2. This CDR3 region has 15 residues. The V and J ends lost 7 bases and 5 bases, in that order; junction bases with no gene match: 8. Germline-derived CDR1 and CDR2 are SGDLS and YYNGEE. The CDR3 loop reads CASGRLAGVEDTQYF. The CDR3 DNA reads TGTGCCAGCGGGAGACTAGCGGGGGTTGAAGATACGCAGTATTTT.

The genes are TRBV7-2 and TRBJ2-5; D not resolved. Germline assignment: CDR1 SGHTA and CDR2 FQGNSA. This CDR3 region has 15 residues. The V end was cut by 1 base, the J end by 5 bases, with 14 bases between. The CDR3 bases are TGTGCCAGCAGCTTAGTAGGCACAATAGGGGAGACCCAGTACTTC. This sequence encodes CASSLVGTIGETQYF.

This clonotype was seen only a few times. The genes are TRBV12-3 or TRBV12-4 and TRBJ2-7; no clear D. The CDR3 sequence is 13 residues long. V lost 4 bases and J 6 bases, leaving 13 bases between the germline ends. The CDR3 DNA sequence: TGTGCCAGCAGTTCCAGCCGCGGTCTCGAGCAGTACTTC. It yields the protein CASSSSRGLEQYF.

The chain joins TRBV5-1 to TRBJ2-1; TRBD2 aligns across 13 bases. The junction had 5 bases not matched to a gene; V was cut back by 5 bases and J by 9 bases. Germline-derived CDR1 and CDR2 are SGHRS and YFSETQ. The CDR3 covers 14 residues. CDR3 sequence reads: CASRLAGGSSEQFF. The CDR3 region has the DNA TGCGCCAGCAGACTAGCGGGGGGGTCCAGTGAGCAGTTCTTC.

With regard to this clonotype: The germline gene is not matched at one end of the junction; a read error may be the cause. The J gene is TRBJ1-5, the V gene TRBV3-1, with 7 bases lining up with TRBD1. Germline lookup yields CDR1 LGHDT and CDR2 YNNKEL (reference sequence). The CDR3 sequence is 14 residues long. The CDR3 nucleotides read TGTGCCTGCAGCCGCGGGACAGAGGCTCAGCCCCAGCATTTT. Translated, it gives CACSRGTEAQPQHF.